These 18 T cell receptor beta chains came from one sample sequenced in a study of blood T cells in healthy people across ages. Combining a sample-barcoded 5' primer with a J-beta primer mix, a second PCR ran for 7 to 11 cycles. TCRdb reanalysed the 5' RACE reads using MiXCR and keeps one entry per CDR3 protein. This sample has 1.5 million to 2 million distinct CDR3 sequences; about 39% occur once, and the top ten carry 20% to 25%. The sequenced material came from blood. These receptors all stem from a human donor in good health.

The chain recombines TRBV7-2 with TRBJ1-2; the D is unclear. V lost 0 bases and J 1 base, leaving 12 bases between the germline ends. CDR1 is SGHTA, CDR2 FQGNSA, per germline. The CDR3 runs 16 residues. As DNA, the CDR3 is TGTGCCAGCAGCTTAGCGCCTGGCACTTTTAACTATGGCTACACCTTC. Amino acid sequence: CASSLAPGTFNYGYTF. Based on the CDR3 plus reference TRBV7-2 and TRBJ1-2, the full variable domain is GAGVSQSPSNKVTEKGKDVELRCDPISGHTALYWYRQSLGQGLEFLIYFQGNSAPDKSGLPSDRFSAERTGGSVSTLTIQRTQQEDSAVYLCASSLAPGTFNYGYTFGSGTRLTVV.

This chain uses TRBV19 with TRBJ1-2, with D unclear. Germline CDR1 and CDR2: LNHDA and SQIVND (reference sequence). The CDR3 is 19 residues long. The V gene lost 9 bases and the J gene lost 4 bases, with 33 bases spanning the gap. The CDR3 DNA is TGTGCCAGCCGTCGGGAGGGCAGGCCTTCTTCATCGTGGGGCTATGGCTACACCTTC. It codes for CASRREGRPSSSWGYGYTF.

This chain uses TRBV12-3 or TRBV12-4 with TRBJ1-3; D possibly corresponds to TRBD1 (6 bases). V lost 3 bases and J 3 bases, leaving 21 bases between the germline ends. The CDR3 is made up of 18 amino acids. CDR3 coding DNA: TGTGCCAGCAGTTTTAATGTCGGCGCGGGGGGCTTTGGAAACACCATATATTTT. As protein: CASSFNVGAGGFGNTIYF.

The V gene is TRBV13, the J gene TRBJ2-3; D unclear. The CDR3 covers 13 residues. Germline CDR1 PRHDT, CDR2 FYEKMQ (reference sequence). The germline V and J ends were trimmed by 5 bases and 6 bases, with 12 bases remaining between them. The CDR3 DNA sequence: TGTGCCAGCAGCCCGACTCCCCCGGATACGCAGTATTTT. It codes for CASSPTPPDTQYF.

This clonotype was detected a few times. This chain connects TRBV11-2 to TRBJ1-2; D is uncertain. CDR1 is SGHAT, CDR2 FQNNGV, per germline. The CDR3 runs to 19 residues. The V gene lost 5 bases and the J gene lost 5 bases, with 30 bases spanning the gap. CDR3 coding DNA: TGTGCCAGCAGCCCTAGGGCGGCCGGGCCATGGGGAGTGCCTTATGGCTACACCTTC. Translation: CASSPRAAGPWGVPYGYTF.

This rearrangement joins TRBV10-3 to TRBJ1-6; 7 bases are shared with TRBD1. This CDR3 contains 12 residues. With V trimmed by 9 bases and J by 7 bases, 3 bases remained unmatched. Germline V CDR1 and CDR2: ENHRY, SYGVKD. DNA of the CDR3: TGTGCCATTGCGACAGGGAATTCACCCCTCCACTTT. It specifies CAIATGNSPLHF.

This rearrangement joins TRBV29-1 to TRBJ2-1; 9 bases are shared with TRBD2. Germline CDR1 SQVTM, CDR2 ANQGSEA. V lost 6 bases to trimming and J lost 4 bases; unmatched junction nucleotides: 10. The CDR3 runs to 15 residues. As DNA, the CDR3 is TGCAGCGTCGGATACCGACTAGCGGCTTACAATGAGCAGTTCTTC. It encodes CSVGYRLAAYNEQFF.

The rearrangement links TRBV6-5 to TRBJ1-2; D may be TRBD1 (5 bases). This CDR3 region has 13 residues. V lost 8 bases and J lost 4, with 14 bases in between. Germline values: CDR1 MNHEY, CDR2 SVGAGI. CDR3 amino acids: CASQQGVGYGYTF. CDR3 DNA sequence: TGTGCCAGCCAGCAGGGAGTGGGCTATGGCTACACCTTC.

The chain combines TRBV6-1 with TRBJ1-5, with D possibly matching TRBD1 (5 bases). Trimming took off 2 bases at V and 6 bases at J, with 17 bases between the two ends. The CDR3 sequence is 16 residues long. Per germline, CDR1 MNHNS and CDR2 SASEGT. Here the CDR3 reads CASSESRHLGAQPQHF. The CDR3 coding sequence is TGTGCCAGCAGTGAATCCCGGCATCTAGGGGCTCAGCCCCAGCATTTT.

This clonotype was counted between two and nine times. The chain uses TRBV12-3 or TRBV12-4 and TRBJ1-2; weak D call: TRBD1 (5 bases). This CDR3 is built from 13 residues. V lost 5 bases and J lost 4, with 11 bases in between. The CDR3 nucleotides read TGTGCCAGCAGTACTCAGACAGTCTATGGCTACACCTTC. The encoded protein is CASSTQTVYGYTF.

This clonotype was recorded many times. The rearrangement joins TRBV7-2 to TRBJ2-1; 7 nucleotides align to TRBD1. This CDR3 has 16 amino acids. Germline-derived CDR1 and CDR2 are SGHTA and FQGNSA. After removal of 4 bases from V and 4 bases from J, the junction contained 10 bases not matched to a gene. CDR3 amino acids: CASSSRPGQLYNEQFF. Here the CDR3 DNA reads TGTGCCAGCAGCTCGAGGCCGGGACAGCTATACAATGAGCAGTTCTTC.

The J gene is TRBJ2-3, the V gene TRBV5-1; D perhaps matches TRBD2 (6 bases). The CDR3 is 14 amino acids. Germline V gene sequence: CDR1 SGHRS, CDR2 YFSETQ. The V gene lost 5 bases and the J gene lost 1 base, with 11 bases spanning the gap. The CDR3 sequence: CASRDWGGTDTQYF. Written as DNA, the CDR3 is TGCGCCAGCAGGGATTGGGGGGGCACAGATACGCAGTATTTT.

About this clonotype: One end of the junction varies from germline; a read error may be responsible. The rearrangement links TRBV20-1 to TRBJ2-1; unclear D gene. Germline values: CDR1 DFQATT, CDR2 SNEGSKA (reference sequence). The CDR3 extends over 16 amino acids. The chain's CDR3 is CSARGFTRSSYNGQFF. The CDR3 bases are TGCAGTGCTAGAGGATTTACACGGAGCTCCTACAATGGGCAGTTCTTC.

This chain joins TRBV6-2 or TRBV6-3 and TRBJ1-6; the match to TRBD1 covers 7 bases. This CDR3 comprises 13 residues. With V trimmed by 5 bases and J by 11 bases, 6 bases remained unmatched. Germline V gene data show CDR1 as MNHEY and CDR2 as SVGEGT. The CDR3 DNA is TGTGCCAGCAGTACGACAGGGTGGACACCCCTCCACTTT. It translates to CASSTTGWTPLHF.

This clonotype was seen a handful of times. The chain combines TRBV6-2 or TRBV6-3 with TRBJ2-1; unclear D gene. This CDR3 is built from 13 residues. Germline V lookup: CDR1 MNHEY, CDR2 SVGEGT. The V gene lost 10 bases and the J gene lost 5 bases, with 15 bases spanning the gap. This chain's CDR3 is CATRPISDNEQFF. CDR3 nucleotide sequence: TGTGCCACCAGACCTATATCCGACAATGAGCAGTTCTTC.

This clonotype was seen a few times. The chain carries TRBV7-8 and TRBJ1-2; TRBD1 might be the D (5 bases). Trimming removed 2 bases from V and 8 bases from J, with 18 bases in between. CDR1 is SGHVS, CDR2 FQNEAQ, per germline. This CDR3 region has 15 residues. The CDR3 nucleotides read TGTGCCAGCAGCTTATCTTTTAGTCAGGGCGGGGGCTACACCTTC. Protein product: CASSLSFSQGGGYTF.

This clonotype was counted a few times. The chain links TRBV24-1 to TRBJ2-1, with 7 positions matching TRBD2. Trimming at V came to 5 bases and at J to 8 bases, leaving 11 bases not matched to a gene. Germline CDR1 reads KGHDR; CDR2 reads SFDVKD. The CDR3 has 15 residues. The CDR3 region has the DNA TGTGCCACCAGTGTCGGTAGCGGGCGCTTGGATGAGCAGTTCTTC. It encodes CATSVGSGRLDEQFF.

This chain links TRBV11-2 with TRBJ2-5; weak D call: TRBD1 (5 bases). With 2 bases removed from V and 0 bases from J, the gap between germline ends came to 13 bases. The CDR3 loop spans 16 amino acids. Germline V lookup: CDR1 SGHAT, CDR2 FQNNGV. The CDR3 region is CASSLRVTAYQETQYF. In nucleotides, the CDR3 is TGTGCCAGCAGCTTACGTGTGACAGCGTACCAAGAGACCCAGTACTTC.